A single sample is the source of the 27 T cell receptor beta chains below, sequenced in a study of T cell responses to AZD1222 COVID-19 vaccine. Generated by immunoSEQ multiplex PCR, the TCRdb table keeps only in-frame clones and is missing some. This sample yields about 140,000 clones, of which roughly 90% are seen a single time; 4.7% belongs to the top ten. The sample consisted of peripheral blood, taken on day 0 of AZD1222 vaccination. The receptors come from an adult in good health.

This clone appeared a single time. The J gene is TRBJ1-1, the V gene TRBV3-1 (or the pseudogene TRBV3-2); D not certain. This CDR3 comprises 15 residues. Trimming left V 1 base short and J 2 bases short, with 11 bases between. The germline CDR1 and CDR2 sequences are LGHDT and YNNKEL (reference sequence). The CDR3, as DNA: TGTGCCAGCAGCCAAGCCCAAAGTCGTAACACTGAAGCTTTCTTT. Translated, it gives CASSQAQSRNTEAFF.

CDR3 in amino acids: CASSDFGQPQHF. The CDR3 region has the DNA TGTGCCAGCAGTGATTTTGGTCAGCCCCAGCATTTT. The J gene is TRBJ1-5, the V gene TRBV2; D is uncertain. Germline V gives CDR1 SNHLY, CDR2 FYNNEI. Trimming shortened V by 3 bases and J by 6 bases, and 6 bases separated the two germline ends. CDR3 length: 12 amino acids.

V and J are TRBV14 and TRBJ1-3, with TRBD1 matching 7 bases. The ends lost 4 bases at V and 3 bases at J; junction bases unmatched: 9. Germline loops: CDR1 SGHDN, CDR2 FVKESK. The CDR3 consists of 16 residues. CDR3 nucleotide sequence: TGTGCCAGCAGCCGCAACAGGGGCGAAGGTGGAAACACCATATATTTT. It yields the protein CASSRNRGEGGNTIYF.

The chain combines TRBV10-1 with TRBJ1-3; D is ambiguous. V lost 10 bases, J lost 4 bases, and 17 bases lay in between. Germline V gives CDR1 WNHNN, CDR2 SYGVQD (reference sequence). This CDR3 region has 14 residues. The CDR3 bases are TGCGCCACCTTGGACTCTAGAGCAGGAAACACCATATATTTT. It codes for CATLDSRAGNTIYF.

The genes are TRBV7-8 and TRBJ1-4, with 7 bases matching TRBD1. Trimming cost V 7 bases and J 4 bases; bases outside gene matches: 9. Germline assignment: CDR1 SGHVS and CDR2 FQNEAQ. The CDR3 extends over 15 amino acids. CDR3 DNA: TGTGCCAGCACCAGGGGGGGAGGGATTAATGAAAAACTGTTTTTT. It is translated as CASTRGGGINEKLFF.

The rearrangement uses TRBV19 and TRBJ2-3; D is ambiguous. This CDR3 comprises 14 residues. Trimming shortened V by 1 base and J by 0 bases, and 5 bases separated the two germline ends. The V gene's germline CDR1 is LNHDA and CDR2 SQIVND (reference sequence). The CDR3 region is CASSIVGSTDTQYF. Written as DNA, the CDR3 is TGTGCCAGTAGTATAGTGGGTAGCACAGATACGCAGTATTTT.

The CDR3 protein is CASSYARPAEAFF. DNA for the CDR3: TGTGCCAGCAGTTACGCCAGGCCCGCTGAAGCTTTCTTT. The chain couples TRBV6-2 or TRBV6-3 to TRBJ1-1; D not resolved. Trimming took off 2 bases at V and 6 bases at J, with 10 bases between the two ends. CDR1 and CDR2 (germline): MNHEY, SVGEGT. This CDR3 region has 13 residues.

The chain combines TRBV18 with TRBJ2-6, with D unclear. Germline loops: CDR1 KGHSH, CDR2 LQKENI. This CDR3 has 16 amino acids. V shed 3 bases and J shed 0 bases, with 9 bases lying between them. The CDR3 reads CASSPVWSSGANVLTF. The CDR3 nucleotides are TGTGCCAGCTCACCCGTATGGAGCTCTGGGGCCAACGTCCTGACTTTC.

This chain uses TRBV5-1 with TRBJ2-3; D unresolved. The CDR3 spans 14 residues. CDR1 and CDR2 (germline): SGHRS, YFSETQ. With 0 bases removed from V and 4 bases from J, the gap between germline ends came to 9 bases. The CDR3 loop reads CASSLAPGSDTQYF. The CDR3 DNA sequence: TGCGCCAGCAGCTTGGCCCCGGGTTCAGATACGCAGTATTTT.

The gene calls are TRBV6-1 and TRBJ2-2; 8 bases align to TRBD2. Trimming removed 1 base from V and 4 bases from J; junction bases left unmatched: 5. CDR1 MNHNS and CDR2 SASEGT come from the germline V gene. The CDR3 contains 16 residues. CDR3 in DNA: TGTGCCAGCAGTGAAGTATTCGGGAGGGGCACCGGGGAGCTGTTTTTT. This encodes CASSEVFGRGTGELFF.

The CDR3 loop is CASSYGHNEKLFF. CDR3 nucleotides: TGTGCCAGCAGTTATGGACATAATGAAAAACTGTTTTTT. The chain employs TRBV6-5 and TRBJ1-4; perhaps TRBD1 as D (5 bases). Trimming cost V 3 bases and J 4 bases, with 6 bases left between them. Germline V gene data show CDR1 as MNHEY and CDR2 as SVGAGI. The CDR3 loop spans 13 amino acids.

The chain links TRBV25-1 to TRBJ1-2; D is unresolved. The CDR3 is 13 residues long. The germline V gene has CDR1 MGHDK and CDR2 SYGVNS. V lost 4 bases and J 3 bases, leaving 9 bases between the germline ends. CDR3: CASSVAAYYGYTF. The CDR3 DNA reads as TGTGCCAGCAGTGTAGCGGCGTACTATGGCTACACCTTC.

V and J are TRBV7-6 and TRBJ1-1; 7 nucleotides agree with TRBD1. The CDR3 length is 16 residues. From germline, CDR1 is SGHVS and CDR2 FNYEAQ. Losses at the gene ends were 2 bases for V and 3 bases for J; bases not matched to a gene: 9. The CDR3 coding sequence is TGTGCCAGCAGCTTAATCGGGGGGACAGCCTACACTGAAGCTTTCTTT. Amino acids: CASSLIGGTAYTEAFF.

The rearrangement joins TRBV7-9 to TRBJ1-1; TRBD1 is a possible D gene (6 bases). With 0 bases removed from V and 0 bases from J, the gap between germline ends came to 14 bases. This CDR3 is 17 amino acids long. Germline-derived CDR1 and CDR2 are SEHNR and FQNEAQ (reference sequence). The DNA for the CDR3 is TGTGCCAGCAGCTTAGCGACAGGAGGAGGGGTGAACACTGAAGCTTTCTTT. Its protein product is CASSLATGGGVNTEAFF.

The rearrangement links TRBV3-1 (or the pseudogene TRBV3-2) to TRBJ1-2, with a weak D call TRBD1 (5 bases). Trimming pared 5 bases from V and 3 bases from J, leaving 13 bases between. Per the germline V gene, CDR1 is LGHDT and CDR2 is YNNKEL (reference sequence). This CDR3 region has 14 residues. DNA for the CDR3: TGTGCCAGCAGCACCGGGGCTCAATACTATGGCTACACCTTC. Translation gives CASSTGAQYYGYTF.

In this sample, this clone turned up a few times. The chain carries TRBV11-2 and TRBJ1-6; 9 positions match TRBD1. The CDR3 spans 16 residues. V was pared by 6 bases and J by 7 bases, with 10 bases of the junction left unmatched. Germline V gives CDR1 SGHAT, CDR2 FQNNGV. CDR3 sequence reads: CASSPGTGNRNSPLHF. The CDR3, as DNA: TGTGCCAGCAGTCCCGGGACAGGGAATCGAAATTCACCCCTCCACTTT.

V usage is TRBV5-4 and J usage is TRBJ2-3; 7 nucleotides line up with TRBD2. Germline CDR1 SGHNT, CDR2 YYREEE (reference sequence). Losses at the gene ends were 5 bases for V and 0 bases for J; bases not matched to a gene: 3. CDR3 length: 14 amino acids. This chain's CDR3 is CASRPGGSTDTQYF. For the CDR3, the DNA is TGTGCCAGCAGGCCGGGGGGAAGCACAGATACGCAGTATTTT. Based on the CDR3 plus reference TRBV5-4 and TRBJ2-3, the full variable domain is ETGVTQSPTHLIKTRGQQVTLRCSSQSGHNTVSWYQQALGQGPQFIFQYYREEENGRGNFPPRFSGLQFPNYSSELNVNALELDDSALYLCASRPGGSTDTQYFGPGTRLTVL.

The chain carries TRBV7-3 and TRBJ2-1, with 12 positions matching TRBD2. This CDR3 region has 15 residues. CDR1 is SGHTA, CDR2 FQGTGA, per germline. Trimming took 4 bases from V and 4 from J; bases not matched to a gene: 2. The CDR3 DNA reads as TGTGCCAGCAGCTCCGGACTAGCGGGGTACAATGAGCAGTTCTTC. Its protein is CASSSGLAGYNEQFF. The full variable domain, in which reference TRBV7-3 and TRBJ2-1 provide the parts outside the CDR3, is GAGVSQTPSNKVTEKGKYVELRCDPISGHTALYWYRQSLGQGPEFLIYFQGTGAADDSGLPNDRFFAVRPEGSVSTLKIQRTERGDSAVYLCASSSGLAGYNEQFFGPGTRLTVL.

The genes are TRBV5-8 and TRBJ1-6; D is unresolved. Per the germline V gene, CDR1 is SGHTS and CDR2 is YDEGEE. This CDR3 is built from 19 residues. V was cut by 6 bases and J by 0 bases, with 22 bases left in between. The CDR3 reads CASTSLQDKYSSYNSPLHF. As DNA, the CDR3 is TGTGCCAGCACCTCCCTACAAGACAAGTACAGCTCCTATAATTCACCCCTCCACTTT. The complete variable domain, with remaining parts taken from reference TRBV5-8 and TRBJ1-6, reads EAGVTQSPTHLIKTRGQQATLRCSPISGHTSVYWYQQALGLGLQFLLWYDEGEERNRGNFPPRFSGRQFPNYSSELNVNALELEDSALYLCASTSLQDKYSSYNSPLHFGNGTRLTVT.

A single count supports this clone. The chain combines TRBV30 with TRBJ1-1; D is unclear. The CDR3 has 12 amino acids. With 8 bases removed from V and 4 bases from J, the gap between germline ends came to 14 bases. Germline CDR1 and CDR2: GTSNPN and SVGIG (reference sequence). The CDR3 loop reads CARARVVTEAFF. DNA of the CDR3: TGTGCCCGGGCCCGGGTAGTCACTGAAGCTTTCTTT.

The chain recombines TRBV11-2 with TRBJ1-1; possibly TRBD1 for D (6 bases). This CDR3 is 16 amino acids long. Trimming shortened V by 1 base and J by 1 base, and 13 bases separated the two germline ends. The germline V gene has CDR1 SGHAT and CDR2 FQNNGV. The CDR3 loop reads CASSLVGRGGNTEAFF. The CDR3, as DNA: TGTGCCAGCAGCTTAGTTGGGAGAGGGGGGAACACTGAAGCTTTCTTT.

In DNA, the CDR3 is TGTGCCAGCAGCCAAGGACAGGGGGACTACGAGCAGTACTTC. Translating it yields CASSQGQGDYEQYF. The chain employs TRBV3-1 (or the pseudogene TRBV3-2) and TRBJ2-7; 9 bases line up with TRBD1. With V trimmed by 1 base and J by 3 bases, 1 base remained unmatched. Germline values: CDR1 LGHDT, CDR2 YNNKEL (reference sequence). The CDR3 is 14 residues long.

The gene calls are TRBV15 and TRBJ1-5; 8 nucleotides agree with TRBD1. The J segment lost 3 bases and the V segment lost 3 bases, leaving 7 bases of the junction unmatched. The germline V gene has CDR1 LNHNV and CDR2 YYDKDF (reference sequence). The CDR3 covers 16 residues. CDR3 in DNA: TGTGCCACCAGCAGGGACAGGGACCTTATCAATCAGCCCCAGCATTTT. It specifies CATSRDRDLINQPQHF. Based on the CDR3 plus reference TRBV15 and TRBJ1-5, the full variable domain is DAMVIQNPRYQVTQFGKPVTLSCSQTLNHNVMYWYQQKSSQAPKLLFHYYDKDFNNEADTPDNFQSRRPNTSFCFLDIRSPGLGDTAMYLCATSRDRDLINQPQHFGDGTRLSIL.

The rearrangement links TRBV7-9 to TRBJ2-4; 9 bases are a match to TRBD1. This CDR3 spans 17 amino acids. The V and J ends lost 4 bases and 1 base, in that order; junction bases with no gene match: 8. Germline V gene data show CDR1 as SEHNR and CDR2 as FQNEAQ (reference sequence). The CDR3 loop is CASSSTGQGTAKNIQYF. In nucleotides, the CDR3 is TGTGCCAGCAGCTCCACGGGACAGGGTACCGCCAAAAACATTCAGTACTTC. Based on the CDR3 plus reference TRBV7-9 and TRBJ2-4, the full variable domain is DTGVSQNPRHKITKRGQNVTFRCDPISEHNRLYWYRQTLGQGPEFLTYFQNEAQLEKSRLLSDRFSAERPKGSFSTLEIQRTEQGDSAMYLCASSSTGQGTAKNIQYFGAGTRLSVL.

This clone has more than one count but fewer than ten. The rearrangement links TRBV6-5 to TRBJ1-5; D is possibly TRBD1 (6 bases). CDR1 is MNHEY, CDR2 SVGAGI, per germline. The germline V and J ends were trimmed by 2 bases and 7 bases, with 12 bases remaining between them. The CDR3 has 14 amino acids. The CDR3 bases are TGTGCCAGCAGTTACGAGCAGGGGCGACAGCCCCAGCATTTT. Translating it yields CASSYEQGRQPQHF.

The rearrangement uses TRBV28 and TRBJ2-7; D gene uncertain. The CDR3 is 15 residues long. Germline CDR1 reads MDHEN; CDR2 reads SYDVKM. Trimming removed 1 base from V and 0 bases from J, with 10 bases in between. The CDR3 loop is CASSLSRHNSYEQYF. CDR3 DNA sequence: TGTGCCAGCAGTTTATCCCGACACAACTCCTACGAGCAGTACTTC.

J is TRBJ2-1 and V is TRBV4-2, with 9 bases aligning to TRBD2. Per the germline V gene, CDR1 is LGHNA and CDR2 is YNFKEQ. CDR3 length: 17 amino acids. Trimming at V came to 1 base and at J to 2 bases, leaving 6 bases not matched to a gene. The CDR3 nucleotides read TGTGCCAGCAGCCAAGTCCCGCGGGGGGGGACCTACAATGAGCAGTTCTTC. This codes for CASSQVPRGGTYNEQFF.